This TCR beta chain was recovered during a study of cytomegalovirus exposure and HLA in healthy donors. Study outcomes and limitations: First-cohort TCR clusters tended to co-occur in the approximately 110 validation repertoires, a later analysis found. The classifier reportedly diagnosed cytomegalovirus status with high sensitivity and specificity.

Libraries were prepared by immunoSEQ multiplex PCR; TCRdb keeps only in-frame clonotypes and omits some of them. The sample lists about 180,000 clones, 85% seen once, with approximately 15% in the top ten. On this clone: Its specificity is not known.

The specimen sequenced was PBMCs. The sequence derives from a man aged 18-30 years in good health and CMV-seropositive.

The CDR3 DNA sequence: TGTGCCAGCAGCCCGGGGACAGGGGTATCCTACGAGCAGTACTTC. This translates into CASSPGTGVSYEQYF. The rearrangement links TRBV9 to TRBJ2-7; 10 bases are shared with TRBD1. This CDR3 comprises 15 residues. Germline CDR1 reads SGDLS; CDR2 reads YYNGEE. With 4 bases clipped from V and 1 base from J, the junction kept 5 bases outside the gene matches. Supplemented by reference TRBV9 and TRBJ2-7, the full variable domain reads DSGVTQTPKHLITATGQRVTLRCSPRSGDLSVYWYQQSLDQGLQFLIQYYNGEERAKGNILERFSAQQFPDLHSELNLSSLELGDSALYFCASSPGTGVSYEQYFGPGTRLTVT.